These T cell receptor beta chains were read from a single sample in a study of OX40 agonist ivuxolimab in advanced cancers. Clones were sequenced by immunoSEQ multiplex PCR, and TCRdb holds only the in-frame ones, with some missing. The profile covers 13,000 or so clones, with roughly 82% appearing a single time and about 32% taken by the ten largest. The specimen was CD4+ or CD8+ T cells sorted from blood, collected in a trial of the OX40 agonist ivuxolimab. Receptor source: an adult with an advanced solid tumor such as melanoma, head and neck, liver or kidney cancer. CDR3s include the opening cysteine and the closing phenylalanine or tryptophan. The D gene is left open where the match is weak. Size is omitted from some rows. Given values are once, few, many or a class for expanded clones.

v_call,clone_size,j_call,d_call,cdr3_aa,cdr3_nt
TRBV11-2,few,TRBJ2-5,TRBD2,CASSFLAGVLETQYF,TGTGCCAGCAGCTTTTTAGCGGGAGTTCTGGAGACCCAGTACTTC
TRBV11-2,once,TRBJ2-1,TRBD2,CASSTSGTSIKNEQFF,TGTGCCAGCAGCACCTCCGGGACTAGCATCAAGAATGAGCAGTTCTTC
TRBV28,-,TRBJ1-2,TRBD1,CASRENRGPDYGYTF,TGTGCCAGCAGGGAGAACAGGGGGCCGGACTATGGCTACACCTTC
TRBV2,once,TRBJ1-2,TRBD1,CASRDPSGDRAYYGYTF,TGTGCCAGCAGAGACCCTTCGGGGGACAGGGCCTACTATGGCTACACCTTC
TRBV9,-,TRBJ1-1,-,CASSSIGGGPGTEAFF,TGTGCCAGCAGCTCCATAGGGGGGGGCCCTGGAACTGAAGCTTTCTTT
TRBV29-1,-,TRBJ1-2,-,CSVQGGEDYGYTF,TGCAGCGTTCAGGGAGGGGAGGACTATGGCTACACCTTC
TRBV4-1,few,TRBJ1-1,-,CASSQEGVREAFF,TGCGCCAGCAGCCAAGAAGGGGTCAGGGAAGCTTTCTTT
TRBV18,-,TRBJ2-3,-,CASSPPRGRGTDTQYF,TGTGCCAGCTCACCACCGAGAGGGAGGGGGACAGATACGCAGTATTTT
TRBV15,once,TRBJ2-3,TRBD2,CATSRTSGRWSTDTQYF,TGTGCCACCAGCAGGACTAGCGGGAGATGGAGCACAGATACGCAGTATTTT
TRBV7-2,-,TRBJ1-6,TRBD1,CASSPTGASNSPLHF,TGTGCCAGCAGCCCCACAGGGGCCTCTAATTCACCCCTCCACTTT
TRBV6-5,-,TRBJ2-1,-,CASSYLRERDEQFF,TGTGCCAGCAGTTACCTCAGGGAGAGGGATGAGCAGTTCTTC
TRBV2,-,TRBJ2-3,-,CASRPDPQDTQYF,TGTGCCAGCAGACCGGACCCGCAGGATACGCAGTATTTT
TRBV6-1,-,TRBJ1-1,-,CASSHLGFMNTEAFF,TGTGCCAGCAGCCATCTGGGGTTCATGAACACTGAAGCTTTCTTT
TRBV11-2,-,TRBJ1-2,-,CASSLALTGSGGYTF,TGTGCCAGCAGCTTAGCCCTCACAGGGAGCGGGGGCTACACCTTC
TRBV5-1,-,TRBJ2-3,-,CASSLVQGTDTQYF,TGCGCCAGCAGCTTGGTCCAGGGCACAGATACGCAGTATTTT
TRBV30,-,TRBJ2-7,TRBD2,CAWSFGGSPEQYF,TGTGCCTGGAGTTTCGGCGGGAGCCCCGAGCAGTACTTC
TRBV9,-,TRBJ2-7,TRBD2,CASSVESSGRRGSYEQYF,TGTGCCAGCAGCGTAGAATCCAGCGGGAGGCGGGGGTCCTACGAGCAGTACTTC
TRBV19,-,TRBJ2-3,TRBD1,CASSSAPGQGLTDTQYF,TGTGCCAGTAGTTCCGCTCCGGGACAGGGCTTAACAGATACGCAGTATTTT
TRBV7-2,-,TRBJ2-3,-,CASSRLSTDTQYF,TGTGCCAGCAGCCGTCTGAGCACAGATACGCAGTATTTT
TRBV27,once,TRBJ1-2,-,CASSSTLAGGYTF,TGTGCCAGCAGTTCGACCCTCGCCGGTGGCTACACCTTC
TRBV6-1,few,TRBJ2-1,-,CASRGTRSNNEQFF,TGTGCCAGCAGAGGGACACGCTCCAACAATGAGCAGTTCTTC
TRBV29-1,-,TRBJ2-7,TRBD2,CSAMGLAGTISYEQYF,TGCAGCGCTATGGGACTAGCGGGAACTATCTCCTACGAGCAGTACTTC
TRBV11-3,-,TRBJ2-1,-,CASQTGGDYNEQFF,TGTGCCAGCCAGACGGGCGGTGACTACAATGAGCAGTTCTTC